Listed here are 11 T cell receptor beta chains from one sample, sequenced in a study of control samples from healthy donors and cancer patients. The protocol was immunoSEQ multiplex PCR, while the TCRdb copy is restricted to in-frame clones and leaves out a portion. The table lists some 120,000 clones, about nine tenths of them singletons, with 2% to 2.5% in the top ten. Sequenced: blood. Source of these receptors: a man between 18 and 35 years old in good health.

V and J are TRBV13 and TRBJ2-5; TRBD2 matches at 9 bases. The CDR3 has 14 residues. J lost 4 bases, V lost 5 bases, and 5 bases had no gene match. Germline values: CDR1 PRHDT, CDR2 FYEKMQ (reference sequence). The CDR3 DNA sequence: TGTGCCAGCAGCGATCGAGCGGGGGGAGAGACCCAGTACTTC. Translating gives CASSDRAGGETQYF. The variable domain in full, completed from reference TRBV13 and TRBJ2-5, reads AAGVIQSPRHLIKEKRETATLKCYPIPRHDTVYWYQQGPGQDPQFLISFYEKMQSDKGSIPDRFSAQQFSDYHSELNMSSLELGDSALYFCASSDRAGGETQYFGPGTRLLVL.

This clone appeared once. J is TRBJ2-2 and V is TRBV6-5; a possible D gene is TRBD2 (6 bases). V dropped 8 bases and J dropped 4 bases, with 11 bases sitting between them. There are 13 residues in the CDR3. Looked up from germline, CDR1 is MNHEY and CDR2 is SVGAGI. CDR3 sequence reads: CASGRDLTGELFF. CDR3 DNA sequence: TGTGCCAGCGGGCGGGACCTCACCGGGGAGCTGTTTTTT.

This chain joins TRBV5-1 and TRBJ1-6; TRBD1 is a possible D gene (5 bases). CDR1 is SGHRS and CDR2 is YFSETQ in the germline V gene. The CDR3 totals 14 residues. The V end lost 2 bases, the J end lost 5 bases, and 8 bases lay between the germline ends. CDR3 residues: CASSFRDNNSPLHF. In DNA form, the CDR3 reads TGCGCCAGCAGCTTCAGGGATAATAATTCACCCCTCCACTTT.

A few counts support this clone. The J gene is TRBJ2-3, the V gene TRBV7-2; possible D gene TRBD1, 6 bases. The CDR3 extends over 15 amino acids. CDR1 and CDR2 from the germline V gene are SGHTA and FQGNSA. V gave up 1 base and J gave up 4 bases, with 12 bases separating them. In DNA, the CDR3 is TGTGCCAGCAGCTTAGTGGGGGCTGGGGCAGATACGCAGTATTTT. Amino acid sequence: CASSLVGAGADTQYF.

The chain joins TRBV7-9 to TRBJ1-2, with TRBD1 matching 8 bases. The length of the CDR3 is 13 residues. Unmatched junction bases numbered 5, after V lost 5 bases and J lost 6 bases. Germline V gene data show CDR1 as SEHNR and CDR2 as FQNEAQ (reference sequence). The CDR3 DNA sequence: TGTGCCAGCAGCCCGAGACAGGGGCATGGCTACACCTTC. Amino acid sequence: CASSPRQGHGYTF.

This chain joins TRBV6-5 and TRBJ1-1; the D gene is possibly TRBD1 (5 bases). The ends were cut back, 4 bases at V and 5 bases at J, with 8 bases in the middle. The CDR3 extends over 12 amino acids. Germline-derived CDR1 and CDR2 are MNHEY and SVGAGI. In nucleotides, the CDR3 is TGTGCCAGCAGTTCACCAGGGACTGAAGCTTTCTTT. This gives the protein CASSSPGTEAFF.

The rearrangement joins TRBV18 to TRBJ2-7, with D possibly being TRBD1 or TRBD2 (5 bases each). Germline loops: CDR1 KGHSH, CDR2 LQKENI. V lost 5 bases to trimming and J lost 0 bases, with 14 bases between them. This CDR3 is built from 15 residues. The CDR3 DNA reads TGTGCCAGCTCAATCGGGACGGCGAGCTCCTACGAGCAGTACGTC. It specifies CASSIGTASSYEQYV.

The J gene is TRBJ1-1, the V gene TRBV24-1; D unclear. Germline V gene data show CDR1 as KGHDR and CDR2 as SFDVKD. The V end lost 9 bases, the J end lost 1 base, and 5 bases lay between the germline ends. This CDR3 region has 11 residues. This CDR3 reads CATRGNTEAFF. The CDR3 DNA reads as TGTGCCACCCGGGGGAACACTGAAGCTTTCTTT.

V usage is TRBV5-6 and J usage is TRBJ1-1; 9 bases fit TRBD1. Per germline, CDR1 SGHDT and CDR2 YYEEEE. This CDR3 comprises 15 residues. V was clipped by 2 bases and J by 4 bases; unmatched bases: 6. The CDR3 spells CASSFGVQGATEAFF. CDR3 sequence (DNA): TGTGCCAGCAGCTTCGGAGTACAGGGGGCCACTGAAGCTTTCTTT.

This clone occurred once. This chain joins TRBV5-8 and TRBJ1-1; D gene uncertain. This CDR3 contains 11 residues. CDR1 SGHTS and CDR2 YDEGEE come from the germline V gene. V was trimmed by 4 bases and J by 3 bases, leaving 4 bases between them. DNA for the CDR3: TGTGCCAGCAGCCACTACACTGAAGCTTTCTTT. Translating gives CASSHYTEAFF.

The chain joins TRBV6-6 to TRBJ2-7; D unclear. The CDR3 has 14 amino acids. The V end was cut by 6 bases, the J end by 7 bases, with 19 bases between. The germline CDR1 and CDR2 sequences are MNHNY and SVGAGI (reference sequence). The chain's CDR3 is CASRRDPEGREQYV. DNA for the CDR3: TGTGCCAGCAGGCGCGACCCGGAAGGGCGGGAGCAGTACGTC.